A single sample gave rise to the 5 T cell receptor beta chains below, sequenced in a study of shared clonotypes between healthy human individuals. Clones were sequenced by immunoSEQ multiplex PCR, and TCRdb holds only the in-frame ones, with some missing. The repertoire has some 1,400,000 clones, roughly 96% of them found once; the top ten carry about 1%. Sample: naive CD4+ T cells sorted from blood. Sample subset: CD45RA+ positively selected. These receptor sequences come from a young man in good health.

This rearrangement joins TRBV2 to TRBJ2-5, with TRBD2 matching over 7 bases. CDR1 is SNHLY and CDR2 is FYNNEI in the germline V gene. V trimming: 5 bases; J trimming: 5 bases; junction bases outside the gene matches: 11. There are 15 residues in the CDR3. The CDR3 loop reads CASSRGRPIGETQYF. The CDR3 DNA reads TGTGCCAGCAGTCGCGGGAGACCGATCGGCGAGACCCAGTACTTC.

The chain joins TRBV30 to TRBJ2-7, with 7 nucleotides matching TRBD2. The CDR3 spans 17 residues. The V gene end was trimmed by 3 bases and the J gene end by 4 bases; junction bases not matched to a gene: 18. From germline, CDR1 is GTSNPN and CDR2 SVGIG (reference sequence). CDR3 sequence: CAWSGGRASGMIYEQYF. CDR3 in DNA: TGTGCCTGGAGCGGGGGGAGGGCGAGCGGGATGATATACGAGCAGTACTTC.

The rearrangement uses TRBV18 and TRBJ1-3; D unresolved. The V and J ends lost 3 bases and 7 bases respectively, with 10 bases between them. Germline CDR1 and CDR2: KGHSH and LQKENI. The CDR3 has 13 amino acids. The CDR3: CASSPVPSNTIYF. DNA of the CDR3: TGTGCCAGCTCACCCGTGCCCTCTAACACCATATATTTT.

This clone was counted once. The chain carries TRBV28 and TRBJ2-7; D not certain. Trimming took off 4 bases at V and 2 bases at J, with 18 bases between the two ends. From germline, CDR1 is MDHEN and CDR2 SYDVKM. CDR3 length equals 16 residues. The chain's CDR3 is CASSSLRPTLAYEQYF. The CDR3 nucleotides read TGTGCCAGCAGTTCCCTAAGACCGACGCTGGCCTACGAGCAGTACTTC.

The V and J genes are TRBV28 and TRBJ2-5; 8 bases line up with TRBD1. V lost 6 bases to trimming and J lost 5 bases; unmatched junction nucleotides: 11. This CDR3 spans 15 amino acids. Germline CDR1 and CDR2: MDHEN and SYDVKM. CDR3 nucleotide sequence: TGTGCCAGCAGCCCATCCGGACAGGGCGGGGAGACCCAGTACTTC. Its translation is CASSPSGQGGETQYF.